A single sample gave rise to the 28 T cell receptor beta chains below, sequenced in a study of T cells after yellow fever vaccination. TCRdb re-derived calls from the 5' RACE reads in MiXCR, one entry per CDR3 protein. The repertoire holds 250,000 to 350,000 distinct CDR3 sequences, with 4% to 5.5% as singletons. Sequenced material: PBMCs, taken 15 days after the yellow fever booster vaccination. All receptors derive from a man aged 18 to 29 who received the YFV17D yellow fever vaccine.

This clonotype was picked up many times. J is TRBJ2-1 and V is TRBV13; either TRBD1 or TRBD2 may supply D (5 bases each). CDR3 length: 12 residues. The germline CDR1 and CDR2 sequences are PRHDT and FYEKMQ (reference sequence). V was cut by 10 bases and J by 5 bases, with 12 bases left in between. The DNA for the CDR3 is TGTGCCACCGGGACGGCCAACAATGAGCAGTTCTTC. Translation: CATGTANNEQFF.

This clonotype showed up just a few times. The genes are TRBV4-1 and TRBJ2-5; D perhaps matches TRBD1 (6 bases). The length of the CDR3 is 17 residues. Germline V lookup: CDR1 MGHRA, CDR2 YSYEKL. V was clipped by 2 bases and J by 4 bases, with 20 bases between them. The DNA for the CDR3 is TGCGCCAGCAGCCAATTTGGGGTAGGGGGTATTGGAGAGACCCAGTACTTC. Translating gives CASSQFGVGGIGETQYF.

The V and J genes are TRBV7-9 and TRBJ2-7; D remains unclear. This CDR3 has 11 amino acids. Germline V gives CDR1 SEHNR, CDR2 FQNEAQ (reference sequence). Trimming removed 3 bases from V and 7 bases from J, with 7 bases in between. The CDR3 sequence: CASSFSGEQYF. CDR3 nucleotides: TGTGCCAGCAGCTTTTCCGGAGAGCAGTACTTC. Supplemented by reference TRBV7-9 and TRBJ2-7, the full variable domain reads DTGVSQNPRHKITKRGQNVTFRCDPISEHNRLYWYRQTLGQGPEFLTYFQNEAQLEKSRLLSDRFSAERPKGSFSTLEIQRTEQGDSAMYLCASSFSGEQYFGPGTRLTVT.

The chain has TRBV12-3 or TRBV12-4 and TRBJ1-6, with 11 bases fitting TRBD1. CDR3 size: 15 residues. V shed 3 bases and J 10 bases; nucleotides not matched to a gene: 5. CDR3 coding DNA: TGTGCCAGCAGTTTCCGGACAGGGGGCTTCTCACCCCTCCACTTT. Protein product: CASSFRTGGFSPLHF.

This clonotype was counted at least ten times. This chain joins TRBV12-3 or TRBV12-4 and TRBJ2-2; 11 bases align to TRBD2. V was clipped by 8 bases and J by 4 bases; unmatched bases: 9. The CDR3 extends over 16 amino acids. CDR3 coding DNA: TGTGCCAGCCGACTAGCGGGGACATCCCTCACCGGGGAGCTGTTTTTT. Translated, it gives CASRLAGTSLTGELFF.

This clonotype has at least ten counts. The chain combines TRBV5-1 with TRBJ2-5; D uncertain. Trimming pared 4 bases from V and 3 bases from J, leaving 7 bases between. Germline-derived CDR1 and CDR2 are SGHRS and YFSETQ. The CDR3 length is 12 residues. The CDR3 spells CASSRPEETQYF. CDR3 DNA: TGCGCCAGCAGCAGACCCGAAGAGACCCAGTACTTC.

This clonotype was counted at least ten times. J is TRBJ1-2 and V is TRBV15; D is unresolved. Per the germline V gene, CDR1 is LNHNV and CDR2 is YYDKDF (reference sequence). There are 14 residues in the CDR3. V shed 0 bases and J shed 3 bases, with 8 bases lying between them. The CDR3 bases are TGTGCCACCAGCAGAGATGCCAGCTACTATGGCTACACCTTC. This encodes CATSRDASYYGYTF.

This clonotype was recorded at least ten times. The J gene is TRBJ1-5, the V gene TRBV5-4; D gene uncertain. The CDR3 totals 12 residues. V gave up 0 bases and J gave up 7 bases, with 5 bases separating them. The germline V gene has CDR1 SGHNT and CDR2 YYREEE (reference sequence). DNA for the CDR3: TGTGCCAGCAGCTTGGACACCCAGCCCCAGCATTTT. It is translated as CASSLDTQPQHF.

The chain couples TRBV25-1 to TRBJ1-6; unclear D gene. The ends were cut back, 1 base at V and 7 bases at J, with 11 bases in the middle. The CDR3 spans 15 residues. Germline CDR1 is MGHDK and CDR2 is SYGVNS. The CDR3 region has the DNA TGTGCCAGCAGTGAATCGTTAGGATTAAATTCACCCCTCCACTTT. Encoded protein: CASSESLGLNSPLHF.

This clonotype was counted a few times. The rearrangement links TRBV18 to TRBJ2-1; D may be TRBD1 (6 bases). The CDR3 sequence is 15 residues long. Germline loops: CDR1 KGHSH, CDR2 LQKENI. Trimming pared 3 bases from V and 4 bases from J, leaving 13 bases between. The CDR3 protein is CASSPQWGRYNEQFF. Here the CDR3 DNA reads TGTGCCAGCTCACCTCAGTGGGGGCGTTACAATGAGCAGTTCTTC.

There are a few counts of this clonotype. V and J are TRBV12-3 or TRBV12-4 and TRBJ2-2, with D perhaps TRBD2 (5 bases). The CDR3 contains 16 residues. V lost 3 bases to trimming and J lost 4 bases, with 15 bases between them. The CDR3 is CASSFDRSEGTGELFF. CDR3 DNA sequence: TGTGCCAGCAGTTTCGACCGTTCCGAGGGCACCGGGGAGCTGTTTTTT.

This clonotype has a count of ten or more. The chain carries TRBV10-3 and TRBJ2-1, with 9 bases aligning to TRBD2. The trim removed 6 bases at V and 5 bases at J, leaving 11 bases unmatched. CDR1 is ENHRY, CDR2 SYGVKD, per germline. The CDR3 is 16 amino acids. The CDR3 region is CAIRVGGLAQHNEQFF. The CDR3 DNA reads TGTGCCATCAGGGTTGGGGGACTAGCCCAGCACAATGAGCAGTTCTTC.

This clonotype was detected many times. The chain couples TRBV11-2 to TRBJ2-7, with 9 bases identical to TRBD2. The CDR3 is 15 residues long. CDR1 and CDR2 (germline): SGHAT, FQNNGV. J lost 6 bases, V lost 4 bases, and 10 bases had no gene match. This chain's CDR3 is CASSSLRGGPSEQYV. The CDR3 nucleotides read TGTGCCAGCAGCTCCCTGCGGGGGGGGCCTTCCGAGCAGTACGTC.

The chain combines TRBV6-1 with TRBJ1-1; unclear D gene. The V end lost 11 bases, the J end lost 1 base, and 8 bases lay between the germline ends. CDR1 is MNHNS and CDR2 is SASEGT in the germline V gene. The CDR3 consists of 11 residues. CDR3 region: CAHRWNTEAFF. The DNA for the CDR3 is TGTGCCCATAGATGGAACACTGAAGCTTTCTTT.

This clonotype has a handful of counts. This chain links TRBV28 with TRBJ2-4; D not certain. Germline CDR1 reads MDHEN; CDR2 reads SYDVKM. V was cut by 3 bases and J by 7 bases, with 13 bases left in between. The CDR3 runs 14 residues. The CDR3 coding sequence is TGTGCCAGCAGTTTCCCCCCTTTGGGGAACATTCAGTACTTC. Its translation is CASSFPPLGNIQYF.

This clonotype was observed a few times. The chain joins TRBV5-1 to TRBJ2-1; 12 nucleotides match TRBD1. Germline CDR1 is SGHRS and CDR2 is YFSETQ. After removal of 0 bases from V and 8 bases from J, the junction contained 6 bases not matched to a gene. The CDR3 contains 16 residues. This CDR3 reads CASSLAGTGGIDEQFF. The CDR3 nucleotides read TGCGCCAGCAGCTTGGCCGGGACAGGGGGCATTGATGAGCAGTTCTTC.

In its sample, this clonotype was seen many times. This rearrangement joins TRBV18 to TRBJ1-6; D is unresolved. The germline gives CDR1 KGHSH, CDR2 LQKENI. CDR3 length: 15 amino acids. The V end lost 4 bases, the J end lost 0 bases, and 7 bases lay between the germline ends. This chain's CDR3 is CASSREGSYNSPLHF. CDR3 coding DNA: TGTGCCAGCTCACGGGAAGGCTCCTATAATTCACCCCTCCACTTT.

This clonotype was seen a handful of times. V gene TRBV12-3 or TRBV12-4 combines with J gene TRBJ1-2; no clear D. The CDR3 loop spans 15 amino acids. Trimming removed 3 bases from V and 3 bases from J, with 14 bases in between. The CDR3 DNA follows: TGTGCCAGCAGTTTGATTGGGCTCCAGGACTATGGCTACACCTTC. Its protein is CASSLIGLQDYGYTF.

This clonotype was detected a few times. The chain has TRBV4-3 and TRBJ1-2; 9 positions agree with TRBD1. With 4 bases clipped from V and 0 bases from J, the junction kept 3 bases outside the gene matches. CDR3 length: 15 residues. Germline loops: CDR1 LGHNA, CDR2 YSLEER. CDR3 sequence reads: CASSPTGGPNYGYTF. CDR3 in DNA: TGCGCCAGCAGCCCGACAGGGGGACCTAACTATGGCTACACCTTC.

This clonotype was detected a few times. The chain uses TRBV28 and TRBJ1-1, with 7 bases lining up with TRBD1. This CDR3 region has 18 residues. The V gene end was trimmed by 3 bases and the J gene end by 2 bases; junction bases not matched to a gene: 15. Germline V gene sequence: CDR1 MDHEN, CDR2 SYDVKM. For the CDR3, the DNA is TGTGCCAGCAGTTTCGGGTTGCAGGGGGTGAGCGTCAACACTGAAGCTTTCTTT. This translates into CASSFGLQGVSVNTEAFF.

This clonotype appeared a few times. V and J are TRBV14 and TRBJ2-1; TRBD2 agrees at 10 bases. The germline V gene has CDR1 SGHDN and CDR2 FVKESK. V lost 4 bases, J lost 7 bases, and 7 bases stayed unmatched. The CDR3 consists of 15 residues. CDR3 sequence reads: CASSPLSGGANEQFF. The DNA of the CDR3 is TGTGCCAGCAGCCCCCTGAGCGGGGGGGCGAATGAGCAGTTCTTC. The whole variable domain, remainder taken from reference TRBV14 and TRBJ2-1, is EAGVTQFPSHSVIEKGQTVTLRCDPISGHDNLYWYRRVMGKEIKFLLHFVKESKQDESGMPNNRFLAERTGGTYSTLKVQPAELEDSGVYFCASSPLSGGANEQFFGPGTRLTVL.

This clonotype was seen only a few times. This chain links TRBV4-1 with TRBJ1-5, with no clear D. The germline V and J ends were trimmed by 4 bases and 5 bases, with 9 bases remaining between them. The CDR3 is made up of 13 amino acids. Germline-derived CDR1 and CDR2 are MGHRA and YSYEKL. The CDR3 sequence is CASSPLLHQPQHF. The CDR3 bases are TGCGCCAGCAGCCCCCTTCTCCATCAGCCCCAGCATTTT.

V gene TRBV7-2 combines with J gene TRBJ2-7; 8 nucleotides agree with TRBD1. Germline CDR1 reads SGHTA; CDR2 reads FQGNSA. Germline trimming cut 5 bases from V and 4 bases from J; bases unmatched to any gene: 10. The CDR3 runs to 15 residues. CDR3 protein: CASSITGGRIYEQYF. For the CDR3, the DNA is TGTGCCAGCAGCATTACAGGGGGTCGAATTTACGAGCAGTACTTC.

This clonotype was seen repeatedly, ten times or more. This chain connects TRBV18 to TRBJ2-5, with 8 bases identical to TRBD1. Germline CDR1 is KGHSH and CDR2 is LQKENI. This CDR3 is 13 amino acids long. V gave up 5 bases and J gave up 5 bases; unmatched junction bases: 4. The CDR3 coding sequence is TGTGCCAGCTCAGGGACAGGCGGCGAGACCCAGTACTTC. Translated: CASSGTGGETQYF.

This chain connects TRBV12-3 or TRBV12-4 to TRBJ2-2; D perhaps matches TRBD2 (5 bases). The CDR3 has 14 amino acids. V lost 6 bases and J 4 bases, leaving 12 bases between the germline ends. DNA for the CDR3: TGTGCCAGCAGCCTTACCGAGGGCACCGGGGAGCTGTTTTTT. Amino acids: CASSLTEGTGELFF.

This clonotype was picked up many times. The chain is built from TRBV5-1 and TRBJ2-2; 7 nucleotides align to TRBD1. This CDR3 comprises 14 residues. Germline loops: CDR1 SGHRS, CDR2 YFSETQ. Trimming cost V 7 bases and J 2 bases; bases outside gene matches: 5. CDR3 coding DNA: TGCGCCAGCTGCCGGGACAGAAACACCGGGGAGCTGTTTTTT. Translated, it gives CASCRDRNTGELFF.

This sequence joins TRBV30 and TRBJ2-7; D is unclear. The germline V and J ends were trimmed by 2 bases and 4 bases, with 9 bases remaining between them. This CDR3 is built from 12 residues. CDR1 and CDR2 (germline): GTSNPN, SVGIG (reference sequence). In DNA, the CDR3 is TGTGCCTGGAGTTTGTCGAGATACGAGCAGTACTTC. Encoded protein: CAWSLSRYEQYF.

This clonotype occurred a few times. The rearrangement joins TRBV9 to TRBJ1-6; no clear D. CDR1 and CDR2 from the germline V gene are SGDLS and YYNGEE. The CDR3 loop spans 15 amino acids. V lost 2 bases to trimming and J lost 1 base, with 7 bases between them. The CDR3 loop reads CASSVTGSYNSPLHF. In DNA, the CDR3 is TGTGCCAGCAGCGTCACGGGGTCCTATAATTCACCCCTCCACTTT.